The 32 T cell receptor beta chains in this list originate from one sample, sequenced in a study of post-analysis software for immune sequencing data. Study-wide points: When patients were compared with controls, four or five TRBV segments were more frequent, TRBV5-6, TRBV5-1 and TRBV20-1 among them.

Unique molecular identifiers were present in the TCR beta cDNA libraries. One entry per CDR3 protein, called by TCRdb with MiXCR from the PCR reads. This table has some 240,000 distinct CDR3 sequences, 35% to 40% appearing once. These receptors are not linked to any known antigen. Sequencing used blood. Source of these receptors: a girl between 10 and 17 years old with multiple sclerosis.

This clonotype was detected ten times or more. DNA of the CDR3: TGCAGTGCTAGAGGACAGGGGTGGGGGTCGCCCCAGCATTTT. Translating gives CSARGQGWGSPQHF. V is TRBV20-1 and J is TRBJ1-5, with TRBD1 matching 8 bases. The junction had 8 bases not matched to a gene; V was cut back by 1 base and J by 9 bases. This CDR3 spans 14 amino acids. Germline CDR1 is DFQATT and CDR2 is SNEGSKA (reference sequence).

DNA for the CDR3: TGCAGTGCTATCGACCCCCGGACAGGGGTTCCTGAAGCTTTCTTT. Protein sequence: CSAIDPRTGVPEAFF. The chain combines TRBV20-1 with TRBJ1-1, with 9 bases lining up with TRBD1. The germline V gene has CDR1 DFQATT and CDR2 SNEGSKA (reference sequence). V shed 4 bases, J shed 6 bases, and the junction held 12 bases outside the gene matches. The CDR3 has 15 amino acids.

About this clonotype: A much larger clone sits a single nucleotide away, making a read error possible. CDR3 amino acids: CSAWGLAGGDTQYF. As DNA, the CDR3 is TGCAGTGCTTGGGGACTAGCGGGGGGAGATACGCAGTATTTT. The chain links TRBV20-1 to TRBJ2-3, with TRBD2 matching over 15 bases. The CDR3 sequence is 14 residues long. The germline gives CDR1 DFQATT, CDR2 SNEGSKA (reference sequence). With 5 bases clipped from V and 5 bases from J, the junction kept 2 bases outside the gene matches.

This clonotype was recorded at least ten times. J is TRBJ2-5 and V is TRBV20-1; 11 bases map to TRBD2. The CDR3 extends over 14 amino acids. The germline CDR1 and CDR2 sequences are DFQATT and SNEGSKA (reference sequence). The V segment lost 5 bases and the J segment 5 bases; nucleotides outside the gene matches: 7. CDR3 residues: CSAEQLAGDETQYF. In DNA, the CDR3 is TGCAGTGCTGAACAACTAGCGGGAGATGAGACCCAGTACTTC.

The chain uses TRBV29-1 and TRBJ2-1; no firm D call. CDR3 length equals 16 residues. The V gene lost 3 bases and the J gene lost 0 bases, with 15 bases spanning the gap. Germline V gene sequence: CDR1 SQVTM, CDR2 ANQGSEA. The CDR3 protein is CSVEARQPSSYNEQFF. For the CDR3, the DNA is TGCAGCGTTGAGGCCCGGCAGCCGAGCTCCTACAATGAGCAGTTCTTC.

This clonotype was seen more than once but under ten times. The chain recombines TRBV5-1 with TRBJ1-1; tentatively, D is TRBD1 (5 bases). The CDR3 length is 14 residues. Germline CDR1 reads SGHRS; CDR2 reads YFSETQ. V dropped 2 bases and J dropped 3 bases, with 11 bases sitting between them. The CDR3 DNA reads TGCGCCAGCAGCTTCACCGGGGGAGACACTGAAGCTTTCTTT. This encodes CASSFTGGDTEAFF.

As for this clonotype: The junction departs from germline at one end; a sequencing error may be responsible. The chain recombines TRBV7-2 with TRBJ2-3; no clear D gene. The length of the CDR3 is 16 residues. Germline-derived CDR1 and CDR2 are SGHTA and FQGNSA. This chain's CDR3 is CAGSPHSARSTDTQYF. The CDR3 region has the DNA TGTGCCGGCAGCCCCCATTCGGCCCGGAGCACAGATACGCAGTATTTT.

The chain couples TRBV28 to TRBJ2-1; D unresolved. V lost 1 base to trimming and J lost 3 bases, with 13 bases between them. The CDR3 length is 16 residues. CDR1 MDHEN and CDR2 SYDVKM come from the germline V gene. The CDR3 region has the DNA TGTGCCAGCAGTTTATTGTCCCAGCTTGGCTACAATGAGCAGTTCTTC. This translates into CASSLLSQLGYNEQFF.

This chain joins TRBV27 and TRBJ2-7, with TRBD1 matching 11 bases. The J call could be wrong; TRBJ2-5 is a better fit for the DNA end. The germline gives CDR1 MNHEY, CDR2 SMNVEV (reference sequence). The CDR3 covers 14 residues. The CDR3 sequence: CATSGTGGMETQYF. The DNA for the CDR3 is TGTGCCACATCCGGGACAGGGGGAATGGAGACCCAGTACTTC.

This clonotype was picked up many times. CDR3 sequence reads: CSVEMGSYGYTF. The CDR3 nucleotides are TGCAGCGTGGAGATGGGGAGCTATGGCTACACCTTC. The V call is TRBV29-1, the J call TRBJ1-2; D ambiguous. There are 12 residues in the CDR3. From germline, CDR1 is SQVTM and CDR2 ANQGSEA. Trimming took off 6 bases at V and 4 bases at J, with 12 bases between the two ends.

This clonotype occurred a few times. At one of its ends the junction is not consistent with the germline gene, which may arise from a read error. The V gene is TRBV28, the J gene TRBJ1-4; 7 positions agree with TRBD1. Germline CDR1 reads MDHEN; CDR2 reads SYDVKM. The length of the CDR3 is 13 residues. The CDR3 DNA reads TGTGCCAGCCGGGACAGATTTAATGGAAAACTGTTTTTT. Protein product: CASRDRFNGKLFF.

In its sample, this clonotype was seen once. A much more abundant neighbour one base away suggests this may be a read error. This chain joins TRBV10-3 and TRBJ1-1; the D is unclear. The CDR3 runs 16 residues. Germline loops: CDR1 ENHRY, CDR2 SYGVKD. The CDR3 nucleotides read TGTGCCATCAATGAGTCGAGATCAGATCCCGGGACTGAAGCTTTCTTT. Its translation is CAINESRSDPGTEAFF.

To note about this clonotype: A single base separates this from a much larger clone, so it may be a read error. The gene calls are TRBV20-1 and TRBJ2-1, with TRBD2 matching 8 bases. Looked up from germline, CDR1 is DFQATT and CDR2 is SNEGSKA (reference sequence). The CDR3 totals 14 residues. V shed 6 bases, J shed 5 bases, and the junction held 9 bases outside the gene matches. The CDR3 loop is CSAPTSGFHNEQFF. DNA of the CDR3: TGCAGTGCCCCCACTAGCGGTTTCCACAATGAGCAGTTCTTC.

On this clonotype: At one boundary the junction diverges from the germline segment, which might be a read error. The chain employs TRBV4-1 and TRBJ2-3, with D perhaps matching TRBD2 (6 bases). Germline V CDR1 and CDR2: MGHRA, YSYEKL. This CDR3 region has 16 residues. Written as DNA, the CDR3 is TGCGCCAGCAGCCAAGCGCACGGGAGTAGGTCAGATGCGCAGTATTTT. Protein product: CASSQAHGSRSDAQYF.

This clonotype was counted ten times or more. The rearrangement links TRBV9 to TRBJ2-3; D gene ambiguous. Germline V gene lookup returns CDR1 SGDLS and CDR2 YYNGEE. The CDR3 loop spans 15 amino acids. V lost 1 base and J lost 3, with 12 bases in between. The CDR3 sequence: CASSVPGLETDTQYF. The CDR3 nucleotides are TGTGCCAGCAGCGTACCGGGTTTGGAGACAGATACGCAGTATTTT.

Ten or more counts support this clonotype. V gene TRBV6-1 combines with J gene TRBJ2-5, with D possibly TRBD1 on 5 matching bases. Germline CDR1 reads MNHNS; CDR2 reads SASEGT. Trimming pared 8 bases from V and 1 base from J, leaving 14 bases between. The CDR3 runs 14 residues. The CDR3 spells CASGDSSLQETQYF. CDR3 sequence (DNA): TGTGCCAGCGGAGACAGTTCACTCCAAGAGACCCAGTACTTC.

There are many counts of this clonotype. The gene calls are TRBV5-6 and TRBJ2-1, with TRBD1 matching over 8 bases. There are 14 residues in the CDR3. Germline V gene sequence: CDR1 SGHDT, CDR2 YYEEEE. V gave up 7 bases and J gave up 7 bases; unmatched junction bases: 10. CDR3 sequence (DNA): TGTGCCAGCCTTCAGGGGGCCGGGTGGAATGAGCAGTTCTTC. Translation gives CASLQGAGWNEQFF.

For this clonotype: A much larger clone differs from this one at a single base, so this may be a read error. The V call is TRBV5-6, the J call TRBJ2-1; the D gene is possibly TRBD2 (6 bases). CDR1 SGHDT and CDR2 YYEEEE come from the germline V gene. The CDR3 runs 14 residues. Here the CDR3 reads CVSSWDSSYNEQFF. The CDR3, as DNA: TGTGTCAGCAGCTGGGACTCCTCCTACAATGAGCAGTTCTTC.

This clonotype was observed at least ten times. The chain recombines TRBV20-1 with TRBJ1-1; 12 bases align to TRBD1. The CDR3 sequence is 16 residues long. CDR1 DFQATT and CDR2 SNEGSKA come from the germline V gene (reference sequence). The trim removed 0 bases at V and 4 bases at J, leaving 6 bases unmatched. The CDR3 DNA reads as TGCAGTGCTAGAGATCGGGACAGGGGGCTAGGCACTGAAGCTTTCTTT. Translating gives CSARDRDRGLGTEAFF.

The chain employs TRBV20-1 and TRBJ1-1, with D tentatively TRBD1 (5 bases). The V end lost 2 bases, the J end lost 3 bases, and 10 bases lay between the germline ends. Germline V CDR1 and CDR2: DFQATT, SNEGSKA (reference sequence). The CDR3 runs 13 residues. The CDR3 spells CSARSTGDTEAFF. DNA of the CDR3: TGCAGTGCTAGATCTACGGGGGACACTGAAGCTTTCTTT.

The chain recombines TRBV7-2 with TRBJ2-7; D gene ambiguous. Germline lookup yields CDR1 SGHTA and CDR2 FQGNSA. V lost 9 bases and J 3 bases, leaving 9 bases between the germline ends. The CDR3 has 11 amino acids. The CDR3, as DNA: TGTGCCAGTAGACACCGCTACGAGCAGTACTTC. Translation: CASRHRYEQYF.

A word on this clonotype: This may be a read error: a much more frequent sequence differs by one nucleotide. The rearrangement joins TRBV30 to TRBJ2-1; 12 nucleotides align to TRBD1. The CDR3 length is 14 residues. The germline CDR1 and CDR2 sequences are GTSNPN and SVGIG (reference sequence). The junction had 7 bases not matched to a gene; V was cut back by 5 bases and J by 8 bases. CDR3 bases: TGTGCCTGGGCTCCGGGACAGGGGGCTCATGAGCAGTTCTTC. This codes for CAWAPGQGAHEQFF.

V usage is TRBV12-3 or TRBV12-4 and J usage is TRBJ2-2; D unresolved. The CDR3 totals 12 residues. V was cut by 6 bases and J by 5 bases, with 7 bases left in between. The CDR3 DNA sequence: TGTGCCAGCAGGTCGAGGACCGGGGAGCTGTTTTTT. Its translation is CASRSRTGELFF.

There are many counts of this clonotype. The gene calls are TRBV3-1 and TRBJ2-3; the match to TRBD2 covers 9 bases. The junction had 3 bases not matched to a gene; V was cut back by 6 bases and J by 2 bases. The germline V gene has CDR1 LGHDT and CDR2 YNNKEL (reference sequence). The CDR3 is made up of 14 amino acids. As DNA, the CDR3 is TGTGCCAGCAGACAGCGGGGGGCCACAGATACGCAGTATTTT. Its protein is CASRQRGATDTQYF.

This clonotype showed up just a few times. The chain links TRBV12-3 or TRBV12-4 to TRBJ2-3; D may be TRBD2 (5 bases). This CDR3 is built from 13 residues. The V and J ends lost 7 bases and 2 bases respectively, with 10 bases between them. This CDR3 is CASNPDSTDTQYF. CDR3 bases: TGTGCCAGCAATCCGGACTCCACAGATACGCAGTATTTT.

V is TRBV10-3 and J is TRBJ1-1, with a possible D match to TRBD1 (6 bases). Germline CDR1 is ENHRY and CDR2 is SYGVKD. V was trimmed by 10 bases and J by 0 bases, leaving 12 bases between them. The CDR3 covers 13 residues. The CDR3 region is CASGQSMNTEAFF. CDR3 coding DNA: TGTGCCAGCGGACAGTCCATGAACACTGAAGCTTTCTTT.

On this clonotype: A much bigger clone sits one base away, suggesting this may be a read error. This sequence joins TRBV5-1 and TRBJ2-3; 7 bases map to TRBD2. The CDR3 covers 16 residues. Germline trimming cut 2 bases from V and 1 base from J; bases unmatched to any gene: 7. Germline CDR1 and CDR2: SGHRS and YFSETQ. CDR3 sequence reads: CASSFNGTKGTDTQYF. The CDR3 coding sequence is TGCGCCAGCAGCTTCAACGGGACTAAAGGCACAGATACGCAGTATTTT.

In this sample, this clonotype turned up many times. The chain uses TRBV20-1 and TRBJ2-5; no firm D call. Germline V gene lookup returns CDR1 DFQATT and CDR2 SNEGSKA (reference sequence). Trimming took 5 bases from V and 5 from J, leaving 12 bases between them. This CDR3 has 12 amino acids. CDR3 nucleotides: TGCAGTGCTGTGGTAGGAACGGAGACCCAGTACTTC. This sequence encodes CSAVVGTETQYF.

The rearrangement joins TRBV6-2 or TRBV6-3 to TRBJ1-2; D unresolved. With 4 bases removed from V and 4 bases from J, the gap between germline ends came to 10 bases. There are 13 residues in the CDR3. Germline CDR1 is MNHEY and CDR2 is SVGEGT. Here the CDR3 reads CASSSMAVYGYTF. For the CDR3, the DNA is TGTGCCAGCAGTTCTATGGCAGTCTATGGCTACACCTTC.

This clonotype came up many times. The V call is TRBV6-1, the J call TRBJ2-1; 7 nucleotides align to TRBD2. This CDR3 spans 15 amino acids. Germline V gene data show CDR1 as MNHNS and CDR2 as SASEGT. The trim removed 7 bases at V and 3 bases at J, leaving 9 bases unmatched. This chain's CDR3 is CASTEGLFDYNEQFF. The CDR3, as DNA: TGTGCCAGCACAGAGGGACTATTCGACTACAATGAGCAGTTCTTC.

This chain links TRBV24-1 with TRBJ1-5; TRBD1 is a possible D gene (5 bases). Trimming left V 4 bases short and J 1 base short, with 19 bases between. The CDR3 is 18 residues long. Looked up from germline, CDR1 is KGHDR and CDR2 is SFDVKD. CDR3 protein: CATSDHSGEGLSNQPQHF. The CDR3 coding sequence is TGTGCCACCAGTGACCATTCCGGGGAGGGGCTCAGCAATCAGCCCCAGCATTTT.

A note on this clonotype: The germline gene is not matched at one end of the junction; a read error may be the cause. V is TRBV28 and J is TRBJ2-7; 9 positions match TRBD1. Germline CDR1 reads MDHEN; CDR2 reads SYDVKM. This CDR3 is built from 15 residues. The CDR3 region has the DNA TGTGTCAGCAGTCCTACAGGGGGCGTTGGGTACGAGCAGTACTTC. This gives the protein CVSSPTGGVGYEQYF.